Listed here are 17 T cell receptor beta chains from one sample, sequenced in a study of Ad26.COV2.S vaccination and SARS-CoV-2 variants. Sequenced by immunoSEQ multiplex PCR; TCRdb stores in-frame clones only, minus some. The sample has 350,000 to 400,000 clones; about nine tenths are singletons. Sample treatment: some 20 received Ad26.COV2.S at low or high dose, single or two shots; several received placebo; per-sample allocation not given. Material that was analyzed had been drawn on day 63 after the first vaccine or placebo injection. Material: peripheral blood, obtained in a trial of Ad26.COV2.S vaccine versus placebo. Source of these receptors: a person aged 18 to 65 who received the Ad26.COV2.S COVID-19 vaccine or a placebo.

The V call is TRBV12-3 or TRBV12-4, the J call TRBJ1-6; D uncertain. The CDR3 sequence is 13 residues long. Trimming removed 6 bases at V and 7 bases at J, with 10 bases between. DNA of the CDR3: TGTGCCAGCAGGACAATTTTGAATTCACCCCTCCACTTT. It specifies CASRTILNSPLHF.

V gene TRBV5-1 combines with J gene TRBJ1-3; D gene unclear. The germline gives CDR1 SGHRS, CDR2 YFSETQ. The V end lost 0 bases, the J end lost 0 bases, and 10 bases lay between the germline ends. The CDR3 covers 16 residues. The CDR3 nucleotides read TGCGCCAGCAGCTTGGATGAAGCCCGCTCTGGAAACACCATATATTTT. Translated: CASSLDEARSGNTIYF.

The chain carries TRBV27 and TRBJ2-7, with 7 bases that match TRBD2. The V gene end was trimmed by 6 bases and the J gene end by 3 bases; junction bases not matched to a gene: 8. CDR1 is MNHEY, CDR2 SMNVEV, per germline (reference sequence). This CDR3 is 14 amino acids long. The CDR3 protein is CASRKTSRNYEQYF. CDR3 bases: TGTGCCAGCAGGAAGACTAGCAGAAACTACGAGCAGTACTTC.

This chain uses TRBV5-1 with TRBJ2-7; no reliable D call. CDR3 length equals 13 residues. CDR1 SGHRS and CDR2 YFSETQ come from the germline V gene. Trimming took 0 bases from V and 6 from J, leaving 10 bases between them. CDR3 in amino acids: CASSLAAPSEQYF. In nucleotides, the CDR3 is TGCGCCAGCAGCTTGGCGGCCCCCAGCGAGCAGTACTTC.

This rearrangement joins TRBV19 to TRBJ2-3; no reliable D call. The V gene lost 4 bases and the J gene lost 5 bases, with 10 bases spanning the gap. Germline CDR1 reads LNHDA; CDR2 reads SQIVND (reference sequence). The CDR3 runs 13 residues. This CDR3 is CASSNGGVDTQYF. Here the CDR3 DNA reads TGTGCCAGTAGTAATGGCGGCGTAGATACGCAGTATTTT.

The genes are TRBV10-1 and TRBJ1-4, with a tentative D call TRBD1 (6 bases). Germline V CDR1 and CDR2: WNHNN, SYGVQD (reference sequence). The CDR3 is 14 residues long. Trimming removed 0 bases from V and 7 bases from J, with 9 bases in between. The CDR3 sequence is CASSESGHPEKLFF. The CDR3 nucleotides are TGCGCCAGCAGTGAGTCGGGACATCCTGAAAAACTGTTTTTT.

The chain is built from TRBV18 and TRBJ2-2; 11 nucleotides agree with TRBD1. The CDR3 covers 15 residues. The V and J ends lost 6 bases and 6 bases, in that order; junction bases with no gene match: 6. From germline, CDR1 is KGHSH and CDR2 LQKENI. CDR3 in amino acids: CASSPGQGEPGELFF. Written as DNA, the CDR3 is TGTGCCAGCTCGCCGGGACAGGGGGAACCCGGGGAGCTGTTTTTT.

This sequence joins TRBV7-8 and TRBJ1-1, with D unresolved. The length of the CDR3 is 14 residues. Trimming left V 5 bases short and J 5 bases short, with 15 bases between. The germline V gene has CDR1 SGHVS and CDR2 FQNEAQ. The CDR3 protein is CASSPRRARTEAFF. The CDR3 DNA reads as TGTGCCAGCAGCCCTAGGAGGGCGAGGACTGAAGCTTTCTTT.

The chain recombines TRBV5-6 with TRBJ2-1, with D unresolved. Trimming shortened V by 4 bases and J by 11 bases, and 16 bases separated the two germline ends. There are 13 residues in the CDR3. Germline V CDR1 and CDR2: SGHDT, YYEEEE. CDR3 sequence: CASSPRPGNKQFF. CDR3 in DNA: TGTGCCAGCAGCCCCCGCCCCGGAAATAAGCAGTTCTTC.

J is TRBJ2-2 and V is TRBV11-2; D possibly corresponds to TRBD1 (6 bases). CDR3 length: 14 amino acids. The V gene's germline CDR1 is SGHAT and CDR2 FQNNGV. Trimming shortened V by 8 bases and J by 5 bases, and 15 bases separated the two germline ends. The CDR3 DNA reads as TGTGCCAGCTCCGCAGGGGCTGAAACCGGGGAGCTGTTTTTT. Translated, it gives CASSAGAETGELFF.

J is TRBJ2-1 and V is TRBV12-3 or TRBV12-4, with D maybe TRBD1 (6 bases). Deletions cut 7 bases from V and 2 bases from J, with 9 bases between. CDR3 length: 13 amino acids. As DNA, the CDR3 is TGTGCCAGCACCCCAGGGGCCTACAATGAGCAGTTCTTC. Protein product: CASTPGAYNEQFF.

As concerns this clone: Other DNA sequences of this sample code for an identical CDR3. The gene calls are TRBV5-4 and TRBJ1-1; D is unclear. Trimming stripped 4 bases from V and 4 bases from J, with 5 bases between. The CDR3 extends over 11 amino acids. Germline V lookup: CDR1 SGHNT, CDR2 YYREEE (reference sequence). CDR3 loop: CASSRGTEAFF. CDR3 bases: TGTGCCAGCAGCCGGGGCACTGAAGCTTTCTTT.

The chain recombines TRBV4-3 with TRBJ2-7; D is perhaps TRBD2 (7 bases). CDR3 size: 18 residues. V was cut by 5 bases and J by 2 bases, with 25 bases left in between. Looked up from germline, CDR1 is LGHNA and CDR2 is YSLEER. As DNA, the CDR3 is TGCGCCAGCAGCGTTAATTTGGGAGTCGCGGGGGCTGCCTACGAGCAGTACTTC. This encodes CASSVNLGVAGAAYEQYF.

In its sample, this clone was seen a few times. This chain links TRBV6-2 or TRBV6-3 with TRBJ1-5, with 7 bases fitting TRBD1. The CDR3 runs to 16 residues. Germline loops: CDR1 MNHEY, CDR2 SVGEGT. The ends lost 6 bases at V and 2 bases at J; junction bases unmatched: 10. This CDR3 is CASSRNQGVGNQPQHF. The CDR3, as DNA: TGTGCCAGCAGCCGTAACCAGGGGGTTGGCAATCAGCCCCAGCATTTT.

V is TRBV4-3 and J is TRBJ1-5; 7 bases line up with TRBD1. CDR3 length: 15 amino acids. Germline CDR1 and CDR2: LGHNA and YSLEER. V gave up 0 bases and J gave up 4 bases; unmatched junction bases: 3. The CDR3 region is CASSQDLQGNQPQHF. DNA of the CDR3: TGCGCCAGCAGCCAAGATTTACAGGGGAATCAGCCCCAGCATTTT.

The V gene is TRBV2, the J gene TRBJ2-5; no reliable D call. CDR1 is SNHLY, CDR2 FYNNEI, per germline. This CDR3 region has 15 residues. V dropped 4 bases and J dropped 0 bases, with 12 bases sitting between them. CDR3 amino acids: CASSGTRNDQETQYF. The DNA of the CDR3 is TGTGCCAGCAGTGGAACACGAAACGACCAAGAGACCCAGTACTTC.

The genes are TRBV7-9 and TRBJ1-6, with a tentative D call TRBD1 (5 bases). V lost 1 base and J 6 bases, leaving 10 bases between the germline ends. The germline gives CDR1 SEHNR, CDR2 FQNEAQ (reference sequence). The CDR3 consists of 15 residues. CDR3 loop: CASSLGGAGNSPLHF. CDR3 sequence (DNA): TGTGCCAGCAGCTTAGGAGGGGCGGGTAATTCACCCCTCCACTTT.